The 10 T cell receptor beta chains below come from one sample, sequenced in a study of T-cell memory formation after mild COVID-19. TCRdb re-called the 5' RACE reads with MiXCR, one entry per CDR3 protein. The table includes a few hundred thousand distinct CDR3 sequences, around 27% detected once. Sequenced sample: PBMCs or a T cell subset sorted from them (not recorded which). These TCRs come from an adult woman who had mild COVID-19 (a few samples of this study predate the infection). Cell type and time point are not known.

The chain combines TRBV7-3 with TRBJ2-3, with a possible D match to TRBD2 (5 bases). Germline loops: CDR1 SGHTA, CDR2 FQGTGA. This CDR3 contains 15 residues. Trimming cost V 4 bases and J 1 base, with 12 bases left between them. CDR3 protein: CASSWTGFRTDTQYF. The CDR3 DNA is TGTGCCAGCAGCTGGACTGGCTTCCGCACAGATACGCAGTATTTT. Based on the CDR3 plus reference TRBV7-3 and TRBJ2-3, the full variable domain is GAGVSQTPSNKVTEKGKYVELRCDPISGHTALYWYRQSLGQGPEFLIYFQGTGAADDSGLPNDRFFAVRPEGSVSTLKIQRTERGDSAVYLCASSWTGFRTDTQYFGPGTRLTVL.

Only a few counts were recorded for this clonotype. V is TRBV20-1 and J is TRBJ1-2; D is possibly TRBD1 (5 bases). Trimming shortened V by 4 bases and J by 4 bases, and 10 bases separated the two germline ends. Germline V gene sequence: CDR1 DFQATT, CDR2 SNEGSKA (reference sequence). The CDR3 loop spans 12 amino acids. The chain's CDR3 is CSANGAGYGYTF. In nucleotides, the CDR3 is TGCAGTGCTAACGGGGCAGGCTATGGCTACACCTTC.

J is TRBJ2-7 and V is TRBV5-6, with D perhaps matching TRBD1 (5 bases). Germline assignment: CDR1 SGHDT and CDR2 YYEEEE. The CDR3 is made up of 14 amino acids. Trimming removed 2 bases at V and 4 bases at J, with 13 bases between. The CDR3 sequence: CASSFSAQGYEQYF. As DNA, the CDR3 is TGTGCCAGCAGCTTCTCCGCTCAGGGATACGAGCAGTACTTC.

V is TRBV20-1 and J is TRBJ2-7, with 10 bases identical to TRBD2. The germline V gene has CDR1 DFQATT and CDR2 SNEGSKA (reference sequence). With 5 bases clipped from V and 3 bases from J, the junction kept 10 bases outside the gene matches. This CDR3 has 15 residues. In DNA form, the CDR3 reads TGCAGTGCTCCCTCGCCGGGACTAGCGTTCTACGAGCAGTACTTC. As protein: CSAPSPGLAFYEQYF.

This sequence joins TRBV7-2 and TRBJ1-3; D gene unclear. The germline gives CDR1 SGHTA, CDR2 FQGNSA. V was cut by 2 bases and J by 1 base, with 9 bases left in between. The CDR3 extends over 15 amino acids. Here the CDR3 DNA reads TGTGCCAGCAGCTTAATGGGGTTGTCTGGAAACACCATATATTTT. Its protein product is CASSLMGLSGNTIYF.

This clonotype has at least ten counts. V usage is TRBV19 and J usage is TRBJ2-7; D might be TRBD1 or TRBD2, each matching 5 bases. CDR3 length: 11 amino acids. V dropped 9 bases and J dropped 2 bases, with 8 bases sitting between them. CDR1 LNHDA and CDR2 SQIVND come from the germline V gene (reference sequence). The CDR3 region is CASRGAYEQYF. CDR3 nucleotides: TGTGCCAGCAGAGGGGCCTACGAGCAGTACTTC.

CDR3 loop: CSARALDRGYEQYF. Here the CDR3 DNA reads TGCAGTGCTAGAGCCTTGGACAGGGGCTACGAGCAGTACTTC. This chain uses TRBV20-1 with TRBJ2-7; TRBD1 aligns across 9 bases. V trimming: 1 base; J trimming: 3 bases; junction bases outside the gene matches: 4. This CDR3 comprises 14 residues. Per germline, CDR1 DFQATT and CDR2 SNEGSKA (reference sequence).

This clonotype has only a few counts. The rearrangement uses TRBV7-9 and TRBJ1-2, with 9 bases fitting TRBD1. Trimming removed 4 bases from V and 0 bases from J; junction bases left unmatched: 3. CDR3 length: 15 amino acids. Germline values: CDR1 SEHNR, CDR2 FQNEAQ (reference sequence). The CDR3 DNA follows: TGTGCCAGCAGCTACGACAGGGGGACTAACTATGGCTACACCTTC. Translation: CASSYDRGTNYGYTF.

The chain is built from TRBV2 and TRBJ2-1; 7 nucleotides match TRBD1. Germline loops: CDR1 SNHLY, CDR2 FYNNEI. This CDR3 region has 15 residues. J lost 7 bases, V lost 3 bases, and 9 bases had no gene match. This chain's CDR3 is CASSDLRGRANEQFF. The CDR3 bases are TGTGCCAGCAGTGATTTGAGGGGGCGGGCTAATGAGCAGTTCTTC.

The chain links TRBV20-1 to TRBJ2-5, with 9 positions matching TRBD1. Trimming removed 5 bases from V and 4 bases from J; junction bases left unmatched: 5. The CDR3 extends over 13 amino acids. In germline, CDR1 is DFQATT, CDR2 SNEGSKA (reference sequence). The CDR3 sequence: CSALPDRGETQYF. CDR3 in DNA: TGCAGTGCTCTACCGGACAGGGGAGAGACCCAGTACTTC.